Below are 6 T cell receptor beta chains sequenced from a single sample in a study of T cell repertoires in aging, cancer and after chemotherapy. A mixed TRB-A/B primer pool amplified rearranged TRB by multiplex touch-down PCR. Each CDR3 protein gets one entry after TCRdb re-called the multiplex PCR reads with MiXCR. Of under 2,500 distinct CDR3 sequences detected, about 25% appear once; the ten largest clones hold around 12%. Peripheral blood genomic DNA, not sorted cells or RNA, was the template. The sample taken for sequencing was blood. These receptors originate from a human donor in good health.

This clonotype showed up just once. A much bigger clone sits one base away, suggesting this may be a read error. Without the conserved terminal phenylalanine or tryptophan, this CDR3 likely stems from a read error. The CDR3 nucleotides read TGTGCCAGCACCTACAGGGTGGGCAGCTCCTACGAGCAGTACCTC. As protein: CASTYRVGSSYEQYL. The chain carries TRBV6-5 and TRBJ2-7; TRBD1 is a possible D gene (6 bases). CDR1 is MNHEY and CDR2 is SVGAGI in the germline V gene. With 7 bases removed from V and 0 bases from J, the gap between germline ends came to 16 bases. This CDR3 is 15 amino acids long.

This clonotype was seen a few times. The rearrangement joins TRBV7-9 to TRBJ1-1; 7 bases agree with TRBD1. This CDR3 spans 13 amino acids. The germline gives CDR1 SEHNR, CDR2 FQNEAQ (reference sequence). With V trimmed by 0 bases and J by 5 bases, 0 bases remained unmatched. CDR3 coding DNA: TGTGCCAGCAGCTTAGCACAGGGGACTGAAGCTTTCTTT. It translates to CASSLAQGTEAFF.

Turning to this clonotype: This clone may be a read error of a much larger clone one base away. This rearrangement joins TRBV7-6 to TRBJ2-3; TRBD2 aligns across 11 bases. V was pared by 5 bases and J by 4 bases, with 5 bases of the junction left unmatched. The CDR3 runs to 15 residues. CDR1 is SGHVS and CDR2 is FNYEAQ in the germline V gene. As DNA, the CDR3 is TGTGCCAGCAGCCAAGTGGGACTAGCGGCAGATACGCAGTATTTT. Translated: CASSQVGLAADTQYF.

The chain links TRBV28 to TRBJ2-3, with 7 positions matching TRBD2. Germline lookup yields CDR1 MDHEN and CDR2 SYDVKM. The trim removed 6 bases at V and 3 bases at J, leaving 3 bases unmatched. The CDR3 length is 13 residues. CDR3 residues: CASRTSVTDTQYF. DNA of the CDR3: TGTGCCAGCAGAACTAGCGTGACAGATACGCAGTATTTT.

The chain combines TRBV27 with TRBJ1-1, with D unresolved. The CDR3 is 13 amino acids. Trimming cost V 6 bases and J 1 base, with 9 bases left between them. CDR1 is MNHEY and CDR2 is SMNVEV in the germline V gene (reference sequence). The DNA for the CDR3 is TGTGCCAGCAGCTACCGACGGAACACTGAAGCTTTCTTT. This sequence encodes CASSYRRNTEAFF.

To note about this clonotype: A much larger clone is a single base away; this may be a read error. The chain couples TRBV5-4 to TRBJ2-1; 11 nucleotides align to TRBD2. Germline V gene lookup returns CDR1 SGHNT and CDR2 YYREEE (reference sequence). The CDR3 totals 13 residues. CDR3 in amino acids: CASSPQLTSGVVF. For the CDR3, the DNA is TGTGCCAGCAGCCCACAGTTGACTAGCGGGGTGGTCTTC.